This T cell receptor beta chain was sequenced during a study of molecular identifiers for immune sequencing clone quantification. Using its own MiXCR run on the PCR reads, TCRdb lists one record per CDR3 protein. The sample holds under 75,000 distinct CDR3 sequences, around 19% seen once. This clonotype originated in a human donor in good health. Some libraries in this study had Jurkat cell RNA spiked in. Sequenced: naive CD8+ T cells from blood, with Jurkat cell RNA spiked in. Indicated subset: FACS-sorted CD8+CD4-CCR7+CD45RA+ naive T cells.

CDR3 protein: CASSKRRVGQFQETQYF. CDR3 DNA sequence: TGTGCCAGCTCCAAGCGGAGGGTTGGACAGTTCCAAGAGACCCAGTACTTC. This chain joins TRBV3-1 and TRBJ2-5; D is tentatively TRBD1 or TRBD2 (6 bases each). CDR1 and CDR2 from the germline V gene are LGHDT and YNNKEL (reference sequence). Deletions cut 8 bases from V and 1 base from J, with 23 bases between. The CDR3 is 17 residues long.